This is a list of T cell receptor beta chains from one sample in a study of blood T cell repertoires in COVID-19. Assay: immunoSEQ multiplex PCR; the TCRdb copy retains only in-frame clones and omits some. Among under 150,000 clones listed, roughly 84% were seen once. Material for sequencing was PBMCs or T cells enriched from blood (not recorded which). These receptors were collected from a man aged 35-49 years with acute COVID-19. Both conserved end residues are part of each CDR3. The D gene is left open where the match is weak. Expanded clones are given a class, and other clones once, few, many or no size at all.

.	TRBV5-1	TRBJ1-2	.	TGCGCCAGCAGCTTGGGCCAGGATCGAGGCTACACCTTC	CASSLGQDRGYTF
.	TRBV27	TRBJ1-1	.	TGTGCCAGCAGTTTAAATCCGGGGACTGAAGCTTTCTTT	CASSLNPGTEAFF
.	TRBV12-3/TRBV12-4	TRBJ1-5	TRBD1	TGTGCCAGCCAGGGGGCTGGCAATCAGCCCCAGCATTTT	CASQGAGNQPQHF
.	TRBV4-3	TRBJ2-7	.	TGCGCCAGCAGCCAAGACAGGGGAGCCTACGAGCAGTACTTC	CASSQDRGAYEQYF
.	TRBV11-3	TRBJ2-1	.	TGTGCCAGCAGCTCGGACGGGAGGAGGGGGGGGAATGAGCAGTTCTTC	CASSSDGRRGGNEQFF
.	TRBV5-4	TRBJ2-7	TRBD2	TGTGCCAGCAGGGCCGGGACTAGCGGAGGAAAATACGAGCAGTACTTC	CASRAGTSGGKYEQYF
.	TRBV9	TRBJ2-5	TRBD2	TGTGCCAGCAGCGTAGAGGCTAGCGGGAATCAGTACTTC	CASSVEASGNQYF
.	TRBV5-1	TRBJ2-2	TRBD1	TGCGCCAGCAGCTTCTCCACAGGGGGCGACGGTCTCACGGGGACCGGGGAGCTGTTTTTT	CASSFSTGGDGLTGTGELFF
.	TRBV5-1	TRBJ2-7	TRBD2	TGCGCCAGCAGCTTGAGGGGACTAGCGGGCTACGAGCAGTACTTC	CASSLRGLAGYEQYF
.	TRBV7-2	TRBJ1-2	TRBD1	TGTGCCAGCAGCTCAGGACAGGGCGATGGCTACACCTTC	CASSSGQGDGYTF
.	TRBV7-8	TRBJ2-1	.	TGTGCCAGCAGCTTAGAGAGCGGTGAGCAGTTCTTC	CASSLESGEQFF
.	TRBV6-5	TRBJ1-4	.	TGTGCCAGCAGGAGGTCGGAGCGGACCGAAAAACTGTTTTTT	CASRRSERTEKLFF
.	TRBV10-1	TRBJ1-1	.	TGCGCCAGCAGTGACGGCCGGGTAGCCACGAACACTGAAGCTTTCTTT	CASSDGRVATNTEAFF
.	TRBV12-3/TRBV12-4	TRBJ1-1	.	TGTGCCAGCAGTCTTTTGTTGAACACTGAAGCTTTCTTT	CASSLLLNTEAFF
.	TRBV19	TRBJ1-5	TRBD1	TGTGCCAGTAGTGAACAGGGGGGTCAGCCCCAGCATTTT	CASSEQGGQPQHF
.	TRBV29-1	TRBJ2-7	.	TGCAGCGTTCAGGCAGGCTCCTACGAGCAGTACTTC	CSVQAGSYEQYF
.	TRBV9	TRBJ2-1	.	TGTGCCAGCAGCGTAACCGGAGCTACCTACAATGAGCAGTTCTTC	CASSVTGATYNEQFF
.	TRBV9	TRBJ2-2	TRBD2	TGTGCCAGCAGCGTAGCGTCTAGCGGGGGGACGAACACCGGGGAGCTGTTTTTT	CASSVASSGGTNTGELFF
.	TRBV11-3	TRBJ1-1	TRBD1	TGTGCCAGCAGCCCTGGACAGGGCACTGAAGCTTTCTTT	CASSPGQGTEAFF
.	TRBV5-6	TRBJ2-2	TRBD1	TGTGCCAGCAGCTTGGCTTTGACAGGGGGCAACACCGGGGAGCTGTTTTTT	CASSLALTGGNTGELFF
.	TRBV27	TRBJ2-7	.	TGTGCCAGCAGTTTATTGGGCCGCCCCTCCTCCTACGAGCAGTACTTC	CASSLLGRPSSYEQYF
.	TRBV4-3	TRBJ2-1	.	TGCGCCAGCAGCCCCTCAGGTCGGCCTGATGAGCAGTTCTTC	CASSPSGRPDEQFF
few	TRBV19	TRBJ1-1	TRBD1	TGTGCCAGTAGGAGACAGGGACAGAACACTGAAGCTTTCTTT	CASRRQGQNTEAFF
.	TRBV5-4	TRBJ1-4	.	TGTGCCAGCAGCTTGGCCGCAGGGATAGGTGAAAAACTGTTTTTT	CASSLAAGIGEKLFF
.	TRBV2	TRBJ1-5	.	TGTGCCAGCACTAACCTCGGTCAGCCCCAGCATTTT	CASTNLGQPQHF
.	TRBV5-1	TRBJ2-1	TRBD2	TGCGCCAGCAGCGCCGGACTAGCGGGGGGCCAGTTCTTC	CASSAGLAGGQFF
.	TRBV29-1	TRBJ2-2	TRBD2	TGCAGCGTTTCCGCGGGAGAGTTCACCGGGGAGCTGTTTTTT	CSVSAGEFTGELFF
.	TRBV11-2	TRBJ2-7	TRBD2	TGTGCCAGCAGCTTAGGACTAGCGGGAGAGATGTACTTC	CASSLGLAGEMYF
.	TRBV19	TRBJ1-3	.	TGTGCCAGTAGTATGTATTCTTTGAGCTCTGGAAACACCATATATTTT	CASSMYSLSSGNTIYF
once	TRBV9	TRBJ2-1	TRBD1	TGTGCCAGCAGTCCGGGGACAGGGTCCTACAATGAGCAGTTCTTC	CASSPGTGSYNEQFF
.	TRBV15	TRBJ2-2	.	TGTGCCACCGCCAAAGAGGGGGACACCGGGGAGCTGTTTTTT	CATAKEGDTGELFF
.	TRBV5-1	TRBJ2-6	.	TGCGCCAGCAGACTCCTTGCCTCTGGGGCCAACGTCCTGACTTTC	CASRLLASGANVLTF
.	TRBV19	TRBJ2-1	TRBD1	TGTGCCAGTAGTACCCACGGACAGGTGACCTACAATGAGCAGTTCTTC	CASSTHGQVTYNEQFF
few	TRBV19	TRBJ2-7	.	TGTGCCAGTAGTATGGGGCCCCGCTACGAGCAGTACTTC	CASSMGPRYEQYF
.	TRBV9	TRBJ1-2	.	TGTGCCAGCAGCGTAGATACGGTCCACTATGGCTACACCTTC	CASSVDTVHYGYTF
once	TRBV12-3/TRBV12-4	TRBJ1-5	.	TGTGCCAGCAGTCACAGGGGCAATCAGCCCCAGCATTTT	CASSHRGNQPQHF
.	TRBV4-3	TRBJ1-2	TRBD1	TGCGCCAGCAGCCCCGGGGACAGTCCTTTAAACTATGGCTACACCTTC	CASSPGDSPLNYGYTF
once	TRBV2	TRBJ1-2	.	TGTGCCAGCCGAGGGGGAGGCTACACCTTC	CASRGGGYTF
.	TRBV11-3	TRBJ2-1	.	TGTGCCAGCAGCGGGAGAAACGGGCTTTACAATGAGCAGTTCTTC	CASSGRNGLYNEQFF
.	TRBV6-2/TRBV6-3	TRBJ2-3	TRBD2	TGTGCCAGCAGTTCGGGACTAGCGGGAACCCAGGGTACGCAGTATTTT	CASSSGLAGTQGTQYF
.	TRBV28	TRBJ1-2	.	TGTGCCACCCTAACTTACAACTATGGCTACACCTTC	CATLTYNYGYTF
.	TRBV18	TRBJ2-3	TRBD2	TGTGCCAGCTCACCTAGCGGGGGGGCCACAGATACGCAGTATTTT	CASSPSGGATDTQYF
.	TRBV30	TRBJ1-2	TRBD1	TGTGCCTGGACCCAGAGCAAGACAGGGGGCGGTGGCTACACCTTC	CAWTQSKTGGGGYTF
.	TRBV5-6	TRBJ2-7	TRBD1	TGTGCCAGCAGCTTGGCCAGGGGGTACGAGCAGTACTTC	CASSLARGYEQYF
few	TRBV7-9	TRBJ1-1	.	TGTGCCAGCAGCTTAAGTGGGGACACGCGACTTGAAGCTTTCTTT	CASSLSGDTRLEAFF
.	TRBV27	TRBJ1-2	TRBD1	TGTGCCAGCAGTTTAAACAGGGGCGGTGGTGGCTACACCTTC	CASSLNRGGGGYTF
.	TRBV25-1	TRBJ1-5	.	TGTGCCAGCAGTGAACAAGGGGCGAGCAATCAGCCCCAGCATTTT	CASSEQGASNQPQHF
.	TRBV9	TRBJ1-3	TRBD1	TGTGCCAGCAGCGTAGGGGACAGAAGAGGAAACACCATATATTTT	CASSVGDRRGNTIYF
.	TRBV6-5	TRBJ2-4	TRBD2	TGTGCCAGCAGTTACCGGGAGGCGGGGCGGAACATTCAGTACTTC	CASSYREAGRNIQYF
.	TRBV30	TRBJ2-1	TRBD1	TGTGCTGGGGACAGGGGGTTGGATGAGCAGTTCTTC	CAGDRGLDEQFF
.	TRBV4-1	TRBJ2-7	.	TGCGCCAGCAGCCAAGATATGGGCAGGGCGAATTACGAGCAGTACTTC	CASSQDMGRANYEQYF